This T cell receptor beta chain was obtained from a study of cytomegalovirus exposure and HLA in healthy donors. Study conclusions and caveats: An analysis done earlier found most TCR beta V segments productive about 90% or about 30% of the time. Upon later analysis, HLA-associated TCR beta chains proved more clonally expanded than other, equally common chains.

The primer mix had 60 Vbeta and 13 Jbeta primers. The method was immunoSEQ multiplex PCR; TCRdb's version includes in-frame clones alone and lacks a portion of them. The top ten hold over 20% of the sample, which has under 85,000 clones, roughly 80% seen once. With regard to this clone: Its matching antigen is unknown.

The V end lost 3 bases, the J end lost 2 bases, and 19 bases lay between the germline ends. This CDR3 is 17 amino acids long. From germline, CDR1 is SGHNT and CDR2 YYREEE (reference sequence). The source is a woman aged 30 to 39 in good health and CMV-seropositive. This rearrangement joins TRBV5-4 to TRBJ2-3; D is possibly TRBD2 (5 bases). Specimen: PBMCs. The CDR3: CASSSRGGQEYTDTQYF. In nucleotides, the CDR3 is TGTGCCAGCAGCTCGCGAGGCGGGCAGGAGTACACAGATACGCAGTATTTT.